This T cell receptor (beta chain) was recorded in a study of cytomegalovirus exposure and HLA in healthy donors. As for the study in general: Out of 150 million to 200 million T cells, an earlier analysis found roughly 110 million unique TCR beta sequences in total. Broader study findings: When a later analysis was performed, an Asian-associated ancestry cluster reportedly had fewer N-insertions than the roughly 670-donor mean. TCR beta chain V- and J-gene trimming was linked, in a later analysis, to a missense variant in DCLRE1C.

The primer mix had 60 Vbeta and 13 Jbeta primers. In the authors' workflow: It was a later analysis that counted about 80 million unique TCR beta chains, of which about 10 million were shared. Measured with immunoSEQ multiplex PCR; TCRdb has only the in-frame clones, and not every one. V and J calls and clone size are given by that table; D and trimming were obtained from the DNA. The sample shows 140,000 or so clones, roughly 80% of them seen only once. Regarding this clone: Its antigen is undetermined.

The sequencing input was PBMCs. The receptor comes from a female donor in good health and CMV-seronegative.

In DNA, the CDR3 is TGTGCCAGCACCACGGGACAGCGTAATTCACCCCTCCACTTT. It encodes CASTTGQRNSPLHF. The gene calls are TRBV5-8 and TRBJ1-6; 7 bases map to TRBD1. With 6 bases clipped from V and 6 bases from J, the junction kept 6 bases outside the gene matches. Germline V lookup: CDR1 SGHTS, CDR2 YDEGEE. The CDR3 has 14 residues.